This T cell receptor beta chain was captured in a study of human T cells and chemical hapten exposure. Background on the study: Patch tests of 0.01% DPC on the upper back were read at 6 days. Among samples, TCR yields varied mainly because of small differences in pooled library volume.

TCRdb independently ran MiXCR on the RACE reads; one entry per CDR3 protein. The table includes over 50,000 distinct CDR3 sequences, approximately 10% detected once. The V and J ends lost 4 bases and 4 bases respectively, with 16 bases between them. Germline V lookup: CDR1 SGHVS, CDR2 FNYEAQ. This CDR3 spans 15 amino acids. There are many counts of this clonotype. Specified time point: patch test 1, 2 weeks after DPC sensitization. As for treatment: therapeutic diphenylcyclopropenone sensitization with weekly scalp DPC. Unfractionated whole blood was the source from which total RNA was extracted. The source material was whole blood, sampled in connection with sensitization to the hapten diphenylcyclopropenone (DPC). The TCR originated in a woman aged 35 to 49 with alopecia areata. Some clones in this sample may be carry-over from other donors' samples. The rearrangement joins TRBV7-6 to TRBJ2-5; weak D call: TRBD1 (5 bases). The CDR3 reads CASSSPAPGSETQYF. The CDR3 DNA sequence: TGTGCCAGCAGCTCACCGGCCCCAGGGTCAGAGACCCAGTACTTC.